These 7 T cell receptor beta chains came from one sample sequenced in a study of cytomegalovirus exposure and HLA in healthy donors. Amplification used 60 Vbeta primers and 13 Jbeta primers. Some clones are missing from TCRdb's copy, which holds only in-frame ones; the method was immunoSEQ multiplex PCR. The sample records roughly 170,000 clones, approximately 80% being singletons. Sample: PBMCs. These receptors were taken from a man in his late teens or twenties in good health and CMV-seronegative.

DNA of the CDR3: TGTGCCAGTCAAACAGGTGCTCGCGAGCAGTACTTC. This gives the protein CASQTGAREQYF. The genes are TRBV28 and TRBJ2-7, with D maybe TRBD1 (5 bases). Between the trimmed V and J ends, which lost 9 bases and 6 bases, there was a span of 15 bases. This CDR3 has 12 residues. Germline assignment: CDR1 MDHEN and CDR2 SYDVKM.

The DNA of the CDR3 is TGTGCCAGCAGCTCGGGACAGAACCCCTACGAGCAGTACTTC. Translated: CASSSGQNPYEQYF. The V call is TRBV11-3, the J call TRBJ2-7; 7 positions agree with TRBD1. J was trimmed by 2 bases and V by 4 bases; bases with no gene match: 5. CDR1 is SGHNT, CDR2 YENEEA, per germline. The length of the CDR3 is 14 residues.

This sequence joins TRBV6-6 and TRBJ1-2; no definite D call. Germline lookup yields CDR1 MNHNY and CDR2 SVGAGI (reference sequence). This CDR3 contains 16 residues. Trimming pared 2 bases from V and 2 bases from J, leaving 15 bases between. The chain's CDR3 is CASSYPSGGGNYGYTF. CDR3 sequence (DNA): TGTGCCAGCAGTTACCCCAGCGGAGGCGGGAACTATGGCTACACCTTC.

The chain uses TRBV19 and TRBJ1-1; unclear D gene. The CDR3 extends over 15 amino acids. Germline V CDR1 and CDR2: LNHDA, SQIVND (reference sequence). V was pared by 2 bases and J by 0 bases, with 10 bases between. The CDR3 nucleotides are TGTGCCAGTAGTATAACACACCCCATGAACACTGAAGCTTTCTTT. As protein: CASSITHPMNTEAFF.

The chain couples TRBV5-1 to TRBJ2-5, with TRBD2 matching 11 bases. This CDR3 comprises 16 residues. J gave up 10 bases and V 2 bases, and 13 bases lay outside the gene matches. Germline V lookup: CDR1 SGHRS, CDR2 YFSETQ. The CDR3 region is CASSFHQTSGEGIQYF. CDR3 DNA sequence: TGCGCCAGCAGCTTCCACCAGACTAGCGGGGAGGGGATCCAGTACTTC. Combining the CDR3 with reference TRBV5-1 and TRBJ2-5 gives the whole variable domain KAGVTQTPRYLIKTRGQQVTLSCSPISGHRSVSWYQQTPGQGLQFLFEYFSETQRNKGNFPGRFSGRQFSNSRSEMNVSTLELGDSALYLCASSFHQTSGEGIQYFGPGTRLLVL.

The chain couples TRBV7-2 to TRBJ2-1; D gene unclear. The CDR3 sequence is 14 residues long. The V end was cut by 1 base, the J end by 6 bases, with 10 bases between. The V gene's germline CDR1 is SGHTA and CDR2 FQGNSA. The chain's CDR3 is CASSLVAGSNEQFF. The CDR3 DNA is TGTGCCAGCAGCTTAGTGGCCGGGTCCAATGAGCAGTTCTTC. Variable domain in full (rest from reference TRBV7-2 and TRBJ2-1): GAGVSQSPSNKVTEKGKDVELRCDPISGHTALYWYRQSLGQGLEFLIYFQGNSAPDKSGLPSDRFSAERTGGSVSTLTIQRTQQEDSAVYLCASSLVAGSNEQFFGPGTRLTVL.

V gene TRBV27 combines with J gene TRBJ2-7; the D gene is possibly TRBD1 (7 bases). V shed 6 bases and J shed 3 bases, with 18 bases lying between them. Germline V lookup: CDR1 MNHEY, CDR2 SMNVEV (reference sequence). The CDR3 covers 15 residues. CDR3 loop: CASRLGNRGGYEQYF. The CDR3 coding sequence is TGTGCCAGCAGACTTGGAAACAGGGGAGGCTACGAGCAGTACTTC.